Described below is a single T cell receptor (beta chain) sequence and its context. The antigen is not known. These data belong to a study of cytomegalovirus exposure and HLA in healthy donors. At the time of sampling, donors were nominally healthy, though unrecorded immune exposures were likely. This CDR3 spans 14 amino acids. Trimming took 2 bases from V and 5 from J, leaving 11 bases between them. Germline V gene sequence: CDR1 SGDLS, CDR2 YYNGEE. Study observations and caveats: Later on, an analysis found that several of the most significant clusters appeared to be linked to common viral pathogens, which included parvovirus B19. Later examination showed HLA-associated TCR beta chains had greater clonal expansion than equally common others. In a later analysis, V- and J-gene trimming of beta chains associated with a DCLRE1C missense variant, replicated independently.

Use of 60 Vbeta and 13 Jbeta primers characterized the PCR. The protocol was immunoSEQ multiplex PCR, while the TCRdb copy is restricted to in-frame clones and leaves out a portion. The sample yields some 110,000 clones, about 83% seen once. The V call is TRBV9, the J call TRBJ1-5, with D perhaps TRBD1 (6 bases). The sample was PBMCs. The source is a man aged 18 to 29 in good health and CMV-seronegative. The CDR3, as DNA: TGTGCCAGCAGCGTTTATCCAGGGGATCAGCCCCAGCATTTT. Translating gives CASSVYPGDQPQHF.